This TCR beta chain was profiled in a study of T cell repertoires in cytomegalovirus infection. About the research overall: TCR beta signatures that were public indicated CMV infection and matching HLA type. General study results and limits: HLA-C-restricted, CMV-specific TCR beta clonotypes were dominant ex vivo.

TCRdb fed the reads into MiXCR, producing one record per CDR3 protein. There are some 560,000 distinct CDR3 sequences in the sample; under 45% occur only once, and 48% lies in the top ten. Concerning this clonotype: Its antigen is as yet unknown.

CDR3 length: 16 residues. V was cut by 4 bases and J by 8 bases, with 18 bases left in between. Germline values: CDR1 LGHNA, CDR2 YSLEER. The chain combines TRBV4-3 with TRBJ1-6; D gene ambiguous. The receptor's source is a human donor in good health (CMV status not recorded). Some clones in this sample may be carry-over from other donors' samples. The sample in question was cultured PBMCs, obtained from culture after CMV antigen stimulation. The CDR3 loop is CASSRSAGLDDSPLHF. CDR3 bases: TGCGCCAGCAGCCGCTCTGCCGGGCTGGATGATTCACCCCTCCACTTT.